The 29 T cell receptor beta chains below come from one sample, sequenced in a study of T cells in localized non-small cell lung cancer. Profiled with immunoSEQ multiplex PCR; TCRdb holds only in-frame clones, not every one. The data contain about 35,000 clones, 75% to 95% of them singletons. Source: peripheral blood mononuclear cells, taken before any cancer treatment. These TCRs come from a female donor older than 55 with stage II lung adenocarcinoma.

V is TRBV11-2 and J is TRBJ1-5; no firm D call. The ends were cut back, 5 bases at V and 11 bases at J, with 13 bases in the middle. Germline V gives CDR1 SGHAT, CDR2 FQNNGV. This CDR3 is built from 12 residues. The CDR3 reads CASSQTPGTQHF. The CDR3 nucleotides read TGTGCCAGCAGCCAGACTCCCGGGACCCAGCATTTT. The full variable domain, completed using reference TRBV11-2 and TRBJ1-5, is EAGVAQSPRYKIIEKRQSVAFWCNPISGHATLYWYQQILGQGPKLLIQFQNNGVVDDSQLPKDRFSAERLKGVDSTLKIQPAKLEDSAVYLCASSQTPGTQHFGDGTRLSIL.

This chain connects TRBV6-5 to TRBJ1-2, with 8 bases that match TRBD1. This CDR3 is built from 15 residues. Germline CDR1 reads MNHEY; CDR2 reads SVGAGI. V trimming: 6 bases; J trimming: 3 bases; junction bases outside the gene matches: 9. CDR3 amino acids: CASSDGQGFYYGYTF. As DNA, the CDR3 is TGTGCCAGCAGCGACGGACAGGGATTTTACTATGGCTACACCTTC.

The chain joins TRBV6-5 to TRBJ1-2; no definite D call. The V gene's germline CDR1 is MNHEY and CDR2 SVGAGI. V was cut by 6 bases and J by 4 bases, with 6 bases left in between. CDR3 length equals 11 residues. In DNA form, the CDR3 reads TGTGCCAGCAGCGACATCTATGGCTACACCTTC. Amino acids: CASSDIYGYTF.

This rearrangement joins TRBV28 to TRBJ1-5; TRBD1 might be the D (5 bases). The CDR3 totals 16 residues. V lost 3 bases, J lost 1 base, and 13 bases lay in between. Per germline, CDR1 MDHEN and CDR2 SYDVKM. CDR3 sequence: CASSFGGWGSNQPQHF. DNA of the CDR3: TGTGCCAGCAGTTTCGGGGGGTGGGGAAGCAATCAGCCCCAGCATTTT.

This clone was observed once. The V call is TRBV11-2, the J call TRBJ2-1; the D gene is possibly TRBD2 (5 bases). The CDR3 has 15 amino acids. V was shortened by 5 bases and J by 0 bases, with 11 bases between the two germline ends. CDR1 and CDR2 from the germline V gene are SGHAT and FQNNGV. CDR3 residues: CASSRVGLSYNEQFF. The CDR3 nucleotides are TGTGCCAGCAGCAGAGTCGGACTCTCCTACAATGAGCAGTTCTTC.

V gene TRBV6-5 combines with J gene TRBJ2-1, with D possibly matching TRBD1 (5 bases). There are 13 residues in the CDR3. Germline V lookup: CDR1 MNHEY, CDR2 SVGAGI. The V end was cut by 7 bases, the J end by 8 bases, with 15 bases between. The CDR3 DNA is TGTGCCAGCAATGGGGCGGTTGGCGATGAGCAGTTCTTC. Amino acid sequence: CASNGAVGDEQFF.

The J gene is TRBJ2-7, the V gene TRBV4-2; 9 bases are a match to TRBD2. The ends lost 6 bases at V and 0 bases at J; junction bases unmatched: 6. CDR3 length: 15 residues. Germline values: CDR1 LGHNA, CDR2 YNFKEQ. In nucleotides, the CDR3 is TGTGCCAGCAGGGTGAAGCGGGGGGTCTCCTACGAGCAGTACTTC. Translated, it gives CASRVKRGVSYEQYF.

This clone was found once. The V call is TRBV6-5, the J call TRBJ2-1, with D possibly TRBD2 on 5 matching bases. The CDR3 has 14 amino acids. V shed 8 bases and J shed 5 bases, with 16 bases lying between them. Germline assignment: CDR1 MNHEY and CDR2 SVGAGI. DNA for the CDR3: TGTGCCAGCTCCAAGTTGGAGGTCGACAATGAGCAGTTCTTC. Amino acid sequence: CASSKLEVDNEQFF.

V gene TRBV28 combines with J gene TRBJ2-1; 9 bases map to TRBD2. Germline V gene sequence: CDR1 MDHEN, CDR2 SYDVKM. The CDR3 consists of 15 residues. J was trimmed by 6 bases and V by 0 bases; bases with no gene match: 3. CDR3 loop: CASSLWTSGPNEQFF. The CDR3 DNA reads TGTGCCAGCAGTTTATGGACTAGCGGACCCAATGAGCAGTTCTTC.

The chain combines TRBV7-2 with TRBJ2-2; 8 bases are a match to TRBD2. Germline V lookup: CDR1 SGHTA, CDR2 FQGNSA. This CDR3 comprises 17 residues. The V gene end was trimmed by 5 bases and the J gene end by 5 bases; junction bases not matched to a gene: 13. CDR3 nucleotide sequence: TGTGCCAGCAGCCAGCGGGGGCCCGGGGCGGGGACCGGGGAGCTGTTTTTT. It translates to CASSQRGPGAGTGELFF. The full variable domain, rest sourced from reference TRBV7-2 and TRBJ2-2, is GAGVSQSPSNKVTEKGKDVELRCDPISGHTALYWYRQSLGQGLEFLIYFQGNSAPDKSGLPSDRFSAERTGGSVSTLTIQRTQQEDSAVYLCASSQRGPGAGTGELFFGEGSRLTVL.

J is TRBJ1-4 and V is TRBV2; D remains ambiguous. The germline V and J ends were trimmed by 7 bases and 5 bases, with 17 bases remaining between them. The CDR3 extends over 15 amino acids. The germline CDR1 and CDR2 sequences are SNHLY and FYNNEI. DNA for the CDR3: TGTGCCAGCACCGGTGTGAGGGCCGCAAATGAAAAACTGTTTTTT. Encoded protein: CASTGVRAANEKLFF. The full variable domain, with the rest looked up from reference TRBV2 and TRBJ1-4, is EPEVTQTPSHQVTQMGQEVILRCVPISNHLYFYWYRQILGQKVEFLVSFYNNEISEKSEIFDDQFSVERPDGSNFTLKIRSTKLEDSAMYFCASTGVRAANEKLFFGSGTQLSVL.

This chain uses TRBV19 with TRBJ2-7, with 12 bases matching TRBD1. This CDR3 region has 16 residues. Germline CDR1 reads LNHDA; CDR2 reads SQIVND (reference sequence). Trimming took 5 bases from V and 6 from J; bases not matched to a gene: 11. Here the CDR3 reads CASSSGTGGSSREQYF. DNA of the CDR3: TGTGCCAGTAGTTCCGGGACAGGGGGCTCGTCGCGCGAGCAGTACTTC.

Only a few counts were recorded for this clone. This CDR3 reads CASSYGGGVTEAFF. CDR3 sequence (DNA): TGTGCCAGCAGTTACGGGGGAGGCGTGACTGAAGCTTTCTTT. The chain links TRBV6-5 to TRBJ1-1, with D tentatively TRBD1 (5 bases). V was clipped by 2 bases and J by 5 bases, with 12 bases between them. From germline, CDR1 is MNHEY and CDR2 SVGAGI. The CDR3 covers 14 residues.

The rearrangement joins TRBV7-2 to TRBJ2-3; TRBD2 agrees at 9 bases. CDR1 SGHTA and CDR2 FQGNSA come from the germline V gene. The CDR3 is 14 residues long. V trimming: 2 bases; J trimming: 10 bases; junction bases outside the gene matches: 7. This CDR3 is CASSLKAGGPPQYF. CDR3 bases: TGTGCCAGCAGCTTAAAAGCGGGGGGCCCTCCGCAGTATTTT.

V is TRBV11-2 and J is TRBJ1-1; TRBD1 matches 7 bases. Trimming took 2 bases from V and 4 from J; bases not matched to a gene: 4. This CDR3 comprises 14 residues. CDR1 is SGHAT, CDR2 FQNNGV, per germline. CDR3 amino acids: CASSLTGVRTEAFF. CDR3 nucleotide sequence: TGTGCCAGCAGCTTAACAGGGGTTCGCACTGAAGCTTTCTTT.

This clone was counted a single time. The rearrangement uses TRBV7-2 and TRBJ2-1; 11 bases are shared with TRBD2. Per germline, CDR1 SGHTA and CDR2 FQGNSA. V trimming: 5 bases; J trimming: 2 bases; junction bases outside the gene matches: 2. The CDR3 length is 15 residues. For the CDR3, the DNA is TGTGCCAGCAGCATTAGCGGGGGGGCCTACAATGAGCAGTTCTTC. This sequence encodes CASSISGGAYNEQFF.

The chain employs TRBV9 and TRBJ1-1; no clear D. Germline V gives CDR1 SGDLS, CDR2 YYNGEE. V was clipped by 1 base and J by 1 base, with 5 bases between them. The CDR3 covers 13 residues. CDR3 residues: CASSVWQNTEAFF. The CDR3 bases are TGTGCCAGCAGCGTATGGCAGAACACTGAAGCTTTCTTT.

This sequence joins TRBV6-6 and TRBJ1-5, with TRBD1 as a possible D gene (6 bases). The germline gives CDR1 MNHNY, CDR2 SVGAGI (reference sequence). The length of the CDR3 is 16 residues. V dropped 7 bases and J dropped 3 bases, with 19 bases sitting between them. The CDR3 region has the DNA TGTGCCAGCAAACTGGACAGCCAAGTATCCAATCAGCCCCAGCATTTT. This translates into CASKLDSQVSNQPQHF.

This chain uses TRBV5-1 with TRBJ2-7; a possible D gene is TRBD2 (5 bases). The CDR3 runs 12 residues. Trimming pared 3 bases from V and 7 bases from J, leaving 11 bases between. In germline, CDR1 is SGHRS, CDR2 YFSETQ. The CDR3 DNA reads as TGCGCCAGCAGCTCAGAGGGCCGGGAGCAGTACTTC. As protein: CASSSEGREQYF.

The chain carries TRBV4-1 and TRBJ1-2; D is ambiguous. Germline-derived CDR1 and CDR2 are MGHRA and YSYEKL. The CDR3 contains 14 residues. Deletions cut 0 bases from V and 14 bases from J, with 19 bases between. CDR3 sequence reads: CASSQDRQVSGRTF. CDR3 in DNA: TGCGCCAGCAGCCAAGATAGGCAGGTTTCGGGTCGGACCTTC.

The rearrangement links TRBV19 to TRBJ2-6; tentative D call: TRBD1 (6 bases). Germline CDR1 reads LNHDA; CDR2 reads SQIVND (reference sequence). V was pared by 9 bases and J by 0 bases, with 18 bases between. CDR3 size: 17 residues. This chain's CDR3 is CARRPGQNNSGANVLTF. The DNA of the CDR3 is TGTGCCAGACGTCCGGGACAAAATAACTCTGGGGCCAACGTCCTGACTTTC.

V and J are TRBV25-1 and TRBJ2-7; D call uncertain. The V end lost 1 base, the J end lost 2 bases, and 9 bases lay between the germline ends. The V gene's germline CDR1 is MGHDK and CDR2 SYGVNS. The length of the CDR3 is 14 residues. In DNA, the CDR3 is TGTGCCAGCAGTGAATTCGGCTCTACCTACGAGCAGTACTTC. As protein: CASSEFGSTYEQYF.

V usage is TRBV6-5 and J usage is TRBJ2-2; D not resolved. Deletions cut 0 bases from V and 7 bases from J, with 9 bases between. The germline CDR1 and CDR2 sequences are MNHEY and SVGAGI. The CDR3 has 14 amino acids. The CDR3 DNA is TGTGCCAGCAGTTACTCCGAGAAGGTCGGGGAGCTGTTTTTT. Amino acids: CASSYSEKVGELFF.

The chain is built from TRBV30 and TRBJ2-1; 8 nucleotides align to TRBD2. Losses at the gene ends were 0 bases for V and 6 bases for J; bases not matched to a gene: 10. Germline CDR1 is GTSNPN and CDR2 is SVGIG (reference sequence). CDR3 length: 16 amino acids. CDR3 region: CAWSVRRGAPPNEQFF. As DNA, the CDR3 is TGTGCCTGGAGTGTACGGCGGGGGGCCCCTCCCAATGAGCAGTTCTTC.

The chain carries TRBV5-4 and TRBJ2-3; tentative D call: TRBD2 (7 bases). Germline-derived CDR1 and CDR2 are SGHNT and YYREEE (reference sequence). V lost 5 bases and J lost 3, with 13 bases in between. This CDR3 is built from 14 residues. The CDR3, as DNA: TGTGCCAGCAGGGGGCGGGGGCTAACAGATACGCAGTATTTT. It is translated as CASRGRGLTDTQYF.

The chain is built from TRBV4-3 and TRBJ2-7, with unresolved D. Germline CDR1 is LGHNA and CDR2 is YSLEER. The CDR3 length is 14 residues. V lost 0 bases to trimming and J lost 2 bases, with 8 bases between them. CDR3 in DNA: TGCGCCAGCAGCCAAGATCGAGTAACCTACGAGCAGTACTTC. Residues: CASSQDRVTYEQYF.

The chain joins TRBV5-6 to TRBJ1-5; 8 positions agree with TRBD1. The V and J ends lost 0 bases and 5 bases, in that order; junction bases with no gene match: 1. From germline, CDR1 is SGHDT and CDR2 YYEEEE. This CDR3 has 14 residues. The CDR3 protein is CASSLAGGDQPQHF. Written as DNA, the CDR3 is TGTGCCAGCAGCTTGGCAGGGGGCGATCAGCCCCAGCATTTT.

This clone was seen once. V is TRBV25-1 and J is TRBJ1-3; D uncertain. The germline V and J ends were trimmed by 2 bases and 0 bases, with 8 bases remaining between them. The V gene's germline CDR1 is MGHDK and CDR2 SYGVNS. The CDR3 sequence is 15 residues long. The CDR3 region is CASSEATRSGNTIYF. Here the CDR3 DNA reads TGTGCCAGCAGTGAAGCTACTCGCTCTGGAAACACCATATATTTT.

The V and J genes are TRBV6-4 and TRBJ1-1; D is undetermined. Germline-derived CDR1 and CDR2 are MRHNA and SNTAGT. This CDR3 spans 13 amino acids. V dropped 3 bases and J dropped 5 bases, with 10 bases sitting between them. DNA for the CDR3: TGTGCCAGCAGTGATTACCCGCCGACTGAAGCTTTCTTT. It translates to CASSDYPPTEAFF.